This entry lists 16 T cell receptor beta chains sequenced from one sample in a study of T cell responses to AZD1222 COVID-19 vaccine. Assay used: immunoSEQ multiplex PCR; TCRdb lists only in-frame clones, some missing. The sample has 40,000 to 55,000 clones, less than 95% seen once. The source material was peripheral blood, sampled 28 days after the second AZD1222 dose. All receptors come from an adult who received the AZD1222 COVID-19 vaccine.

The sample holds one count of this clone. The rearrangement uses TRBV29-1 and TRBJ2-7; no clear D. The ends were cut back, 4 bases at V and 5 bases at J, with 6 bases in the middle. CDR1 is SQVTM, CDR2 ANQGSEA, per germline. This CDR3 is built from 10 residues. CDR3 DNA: TGCAGCGTTGCTGACGACGAGCAGTACTTC. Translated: CSVADDEQYF.

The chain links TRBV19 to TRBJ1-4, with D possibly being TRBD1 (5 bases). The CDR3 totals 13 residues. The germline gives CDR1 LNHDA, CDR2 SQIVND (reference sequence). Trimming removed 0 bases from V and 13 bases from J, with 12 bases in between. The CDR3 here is CASSIDQGKRLFF. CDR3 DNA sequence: TGTGCCAGTAGTATAGATCAGGGAAAGAGACTGTTTTTT.

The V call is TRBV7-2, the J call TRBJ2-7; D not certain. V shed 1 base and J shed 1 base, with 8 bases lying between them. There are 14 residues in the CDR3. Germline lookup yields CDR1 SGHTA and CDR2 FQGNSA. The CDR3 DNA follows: TGTGCCAGCAGCTTAGTGACCGGATCCTACGAGCAGTACTTC. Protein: CASSLVTGSYEQYF.

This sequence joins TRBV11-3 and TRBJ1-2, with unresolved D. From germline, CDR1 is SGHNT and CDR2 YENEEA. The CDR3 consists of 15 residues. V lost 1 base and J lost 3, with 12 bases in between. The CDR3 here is CASSLALEVDYGYTF. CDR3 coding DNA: TGTGCCAGCAGCTTAGCTCTAGAGGTAGACTATGGCTACACCTTC.

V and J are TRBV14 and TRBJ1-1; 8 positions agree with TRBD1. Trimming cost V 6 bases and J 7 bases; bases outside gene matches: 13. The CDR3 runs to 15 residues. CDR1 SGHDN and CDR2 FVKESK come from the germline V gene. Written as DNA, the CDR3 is TGTGCCAGCAGATTGAGCGGACAGGGAATCGTTGAAGCTTTCTTT. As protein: CASRLSGQGIVEAFF.

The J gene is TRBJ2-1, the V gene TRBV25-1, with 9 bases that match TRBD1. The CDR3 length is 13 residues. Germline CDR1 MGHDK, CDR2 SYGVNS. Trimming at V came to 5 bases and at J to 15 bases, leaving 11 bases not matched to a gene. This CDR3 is CASSQWTGELRFF. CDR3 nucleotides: TGTGCCAGCAGTCAATGGACAGGGGAGCTTCGGTTCTTC.

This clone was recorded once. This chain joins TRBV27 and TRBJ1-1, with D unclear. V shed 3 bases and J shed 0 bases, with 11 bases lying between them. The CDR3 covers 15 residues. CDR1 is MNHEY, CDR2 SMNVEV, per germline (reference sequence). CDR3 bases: TGTGCCAGCAGTTTTGGGGTACGGCTGAACACTGAAGCTTTCTTT. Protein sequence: CASSFGVRLNTEAFF.

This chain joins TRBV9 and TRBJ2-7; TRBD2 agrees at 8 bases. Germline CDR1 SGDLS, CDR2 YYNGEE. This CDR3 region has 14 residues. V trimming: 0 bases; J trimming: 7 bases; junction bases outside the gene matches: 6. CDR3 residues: CASSVAAGEGEQYF. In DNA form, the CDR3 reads TGTGCCAGCAGCGTAGCAGCGGGGGAGGGAGAGCAGTACTTC.

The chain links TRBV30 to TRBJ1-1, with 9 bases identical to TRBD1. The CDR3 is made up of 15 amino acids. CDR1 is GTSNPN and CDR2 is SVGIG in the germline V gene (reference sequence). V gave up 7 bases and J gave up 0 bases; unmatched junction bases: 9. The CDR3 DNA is TGTGCCTTATCACAGGGGGCAGGGATGAACACTGAAGCTTTCTTT. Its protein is CALSQGAGMNTEAFF.

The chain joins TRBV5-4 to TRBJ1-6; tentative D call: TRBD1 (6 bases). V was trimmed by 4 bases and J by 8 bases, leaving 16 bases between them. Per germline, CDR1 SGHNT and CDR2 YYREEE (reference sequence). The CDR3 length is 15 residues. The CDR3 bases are TGTGCCAGCAGCCCCCCGGGGGCGCAGGATTCACCCCTCCACTTT. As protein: CASSPPGAQDSPLHF.

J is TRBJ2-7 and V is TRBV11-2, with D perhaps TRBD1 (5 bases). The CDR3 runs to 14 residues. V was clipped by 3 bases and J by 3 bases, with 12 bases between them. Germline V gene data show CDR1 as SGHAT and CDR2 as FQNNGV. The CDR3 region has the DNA TGTGCCAGCAGCTTGTCACAGGTCAACTACGAGCAGTACTTC. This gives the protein CASSLSQVNYEQYF.

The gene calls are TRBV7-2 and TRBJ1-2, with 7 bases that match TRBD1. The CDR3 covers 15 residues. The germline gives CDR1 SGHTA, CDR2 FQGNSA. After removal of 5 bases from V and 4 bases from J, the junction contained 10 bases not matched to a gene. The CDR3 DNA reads TGTGCCAGCAGCCCCAGGGACAGATTACTCTATGGCTACACCTTC. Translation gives CASSPRDRLLYGYTF.

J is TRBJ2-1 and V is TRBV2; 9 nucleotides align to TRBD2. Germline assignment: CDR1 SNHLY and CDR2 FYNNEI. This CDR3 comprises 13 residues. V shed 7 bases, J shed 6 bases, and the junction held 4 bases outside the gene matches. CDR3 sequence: CASNRGGVNEQFF. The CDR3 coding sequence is TGTGCCAGCAACCGCGGGGGGGTCAATGAGCAGTTCTTC. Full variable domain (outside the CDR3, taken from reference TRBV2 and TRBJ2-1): EPEVTQTPSHQVTQMGQEVILRCVPISNHLYFYWYRQILGQKVEFLVSFYNNEISEKSEIFDDQFSVERPDGSNFTLKIRSTKLEDSAMYFCASNRGGVNEQFFGPGTRLTVL.

CDR3 sequence reads: CASSYLAGQGHEAFF. The CDR3 region has the DNA TGTGCCAGCAGTTACCTCGCCGGACAGGGGCACGAAGCTTTCTTT. J is TRBJ1-1 and V is TRBV6-2 or TRBV6-3, with 9 nucleotides matching TRBD1. Germline V lookup: CDR1 MNHEY, CDR2 SVGEGT. The CDR3 is made up of 15 amino acids. Trimming cost V 2 bases and J 8 bases; bases outside gene matches: 9.

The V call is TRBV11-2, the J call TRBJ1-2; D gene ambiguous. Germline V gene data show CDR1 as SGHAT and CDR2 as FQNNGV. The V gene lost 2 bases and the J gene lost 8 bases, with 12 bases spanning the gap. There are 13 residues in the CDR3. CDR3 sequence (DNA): TGTGCCAGCAGCTTACTGGGAGGTGGAGGCTACACCTTC. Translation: CASSLLGGGGYTF.

The CDR3 coding sequence is TGTGCCAGCTCCCGCAGCTCCCCTGGCTCTGGAAACACCATATATTTT. Encoded protein: CASSRSSPGSGNTIYF. The rearrangement links TRBV18 to TRBJ1-3; D remains unclear. This CDR3 contains 16 residues. Trimming removed 6 bases at V and 0 bases at J, with 15 bases between. Germline lookup yields CDR1 KGHSH and CDR2 LQKENI.